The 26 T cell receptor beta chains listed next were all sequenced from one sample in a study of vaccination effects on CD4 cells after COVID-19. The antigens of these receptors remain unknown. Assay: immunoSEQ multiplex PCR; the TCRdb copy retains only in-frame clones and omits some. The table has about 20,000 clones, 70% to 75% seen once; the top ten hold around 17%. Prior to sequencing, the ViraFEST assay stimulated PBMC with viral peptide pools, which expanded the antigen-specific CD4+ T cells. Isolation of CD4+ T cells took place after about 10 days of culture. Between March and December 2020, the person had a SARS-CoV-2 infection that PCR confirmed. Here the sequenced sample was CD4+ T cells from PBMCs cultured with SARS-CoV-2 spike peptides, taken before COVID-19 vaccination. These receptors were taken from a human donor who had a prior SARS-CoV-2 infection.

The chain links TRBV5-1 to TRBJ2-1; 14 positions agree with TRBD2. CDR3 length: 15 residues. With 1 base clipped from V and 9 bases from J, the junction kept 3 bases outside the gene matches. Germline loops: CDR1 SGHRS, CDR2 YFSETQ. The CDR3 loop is CASSLPGLAGGEQFF. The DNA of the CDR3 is TGCGCCAGCAGCTTGCCCGGACTAGCGGGGGGTGAGCAGTTCTTC.

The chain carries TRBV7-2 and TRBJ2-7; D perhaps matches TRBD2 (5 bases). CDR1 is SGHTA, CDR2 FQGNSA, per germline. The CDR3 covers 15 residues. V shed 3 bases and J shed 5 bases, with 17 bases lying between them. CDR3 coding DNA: TGTGCCAGCAGCTTGCGGGCCGGGGTGGTTAACGAGCAGTACTTC. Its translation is CASSLRAGVVNEQYF.

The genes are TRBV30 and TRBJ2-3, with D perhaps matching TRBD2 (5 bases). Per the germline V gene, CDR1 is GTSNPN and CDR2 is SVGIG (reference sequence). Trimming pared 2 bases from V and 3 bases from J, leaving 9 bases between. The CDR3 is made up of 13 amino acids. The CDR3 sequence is CAWSTLGTDTQYF. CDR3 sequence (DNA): TGTGCCTGGAGTACACTAGGAACAGATACGCAGTATTTT.

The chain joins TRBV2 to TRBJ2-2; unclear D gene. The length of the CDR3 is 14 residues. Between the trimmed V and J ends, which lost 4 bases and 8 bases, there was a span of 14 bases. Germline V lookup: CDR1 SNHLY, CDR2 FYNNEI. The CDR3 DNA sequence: TGTGCCAGCAGTGGGTTTCCCGGCCCGGGGGAGCTGTTTTTT. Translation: CASSGFPGPGELFF.

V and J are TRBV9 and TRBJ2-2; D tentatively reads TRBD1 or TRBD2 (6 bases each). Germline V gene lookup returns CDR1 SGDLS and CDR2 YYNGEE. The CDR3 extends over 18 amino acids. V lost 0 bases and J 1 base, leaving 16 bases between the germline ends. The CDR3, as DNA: TGTGCCAGCAGCGTAGGGGTAGGGGGGTCCGGGAACACCGGGGAGCTGTTTTTT. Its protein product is CASSVGVGGSGNTGELFF.

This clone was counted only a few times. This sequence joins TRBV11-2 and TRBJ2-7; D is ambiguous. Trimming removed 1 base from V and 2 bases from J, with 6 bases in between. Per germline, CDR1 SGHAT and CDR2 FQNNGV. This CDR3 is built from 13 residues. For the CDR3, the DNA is TGTGCCAGCAGCTTAGGACGGGCCTACGAGCAGTACTTC. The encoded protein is CASSLGRAYEQYF. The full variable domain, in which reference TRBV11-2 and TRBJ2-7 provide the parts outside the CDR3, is EAGVAQSPRYKIIEKRQSVAFWCNPISGHATLYWYQQILGQGPKLLIQFQNNGVVDDSQLPKDRFSAERLKGVDSTLKIQPAKLEDSAVYLCASSLGRAYEQYFGPGTRLTVT.

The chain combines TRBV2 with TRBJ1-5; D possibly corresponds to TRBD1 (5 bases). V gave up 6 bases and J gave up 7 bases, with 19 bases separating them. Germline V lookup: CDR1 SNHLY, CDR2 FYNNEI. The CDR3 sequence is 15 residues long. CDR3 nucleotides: TGTGCCAGCAGCGGACATGGCCGAGTTGGGCAGCCCCAGCATTTT. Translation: CASSGHGRVGQPQHF.

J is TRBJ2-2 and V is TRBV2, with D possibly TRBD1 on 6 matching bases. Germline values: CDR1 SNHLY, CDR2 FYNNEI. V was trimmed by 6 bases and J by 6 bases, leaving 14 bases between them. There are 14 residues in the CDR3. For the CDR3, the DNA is TGTGCCAGCAGATCCTTTGGGGGCGCCGGGGAGCTGTTTTTT. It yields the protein CASRSFGGAGELFF.

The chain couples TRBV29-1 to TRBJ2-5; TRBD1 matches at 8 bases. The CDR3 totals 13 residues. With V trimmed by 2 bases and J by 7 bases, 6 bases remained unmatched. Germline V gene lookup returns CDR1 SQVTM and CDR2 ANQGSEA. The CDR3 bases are TGCAGCGTTGAAACCAGGGGGCAGGGGACCCAGTACTTC. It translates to CSVETRGQGTQYF.

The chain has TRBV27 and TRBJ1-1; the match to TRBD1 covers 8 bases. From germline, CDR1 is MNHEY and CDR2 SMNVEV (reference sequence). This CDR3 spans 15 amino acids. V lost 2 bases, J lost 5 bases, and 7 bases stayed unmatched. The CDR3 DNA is TGTGCCAGCAGTTTACCCGGACAGGGAGTAACTGAAGCTTTCTTT. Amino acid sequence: CASSLPGQGVTEAFF.

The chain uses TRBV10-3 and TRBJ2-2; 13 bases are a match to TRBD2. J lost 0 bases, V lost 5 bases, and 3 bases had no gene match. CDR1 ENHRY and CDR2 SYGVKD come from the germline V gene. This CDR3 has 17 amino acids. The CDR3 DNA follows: TGTGCCATCAGTCCGACTAGCGGGGGGCCGAACACCGGGGAGCTGTTTTTT. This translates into CAISPTSGGPNTGELFF.

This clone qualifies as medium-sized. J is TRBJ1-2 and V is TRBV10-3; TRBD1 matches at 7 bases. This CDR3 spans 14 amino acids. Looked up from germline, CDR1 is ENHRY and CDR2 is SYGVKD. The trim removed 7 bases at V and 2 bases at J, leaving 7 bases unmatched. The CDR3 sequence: CAIMGTDSNYGYTF. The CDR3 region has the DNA TGTGCCATCATGGGGACAGATTCCAACTATGGCTACACCTTC.

In DNA form, the CDR3 reads TGTGCCAGCAGCTTGGCCCTCGGAACAGCTAGCACAGATACGCAGTATTTT. Protein: CASSLALGTASTDTQYF. The chain links TRBV5-4 to TRBJ2-3; no definite D call. V lost 0 bases to trimming and J lost 0 bases, with 14 bases between them. This CDR3 comprises 17 residues. Germline values: CDR1 SGHNT, CDR2 YYREEE (reference sequence).

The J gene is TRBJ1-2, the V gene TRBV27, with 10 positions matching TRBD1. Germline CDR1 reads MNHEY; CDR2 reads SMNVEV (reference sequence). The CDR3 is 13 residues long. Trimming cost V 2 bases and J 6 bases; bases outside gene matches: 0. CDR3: CASSLGTGDGYTF. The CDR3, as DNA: TGTGCCAGCAGTTTAGGGACAGGGGATGGCTACACCTTC.

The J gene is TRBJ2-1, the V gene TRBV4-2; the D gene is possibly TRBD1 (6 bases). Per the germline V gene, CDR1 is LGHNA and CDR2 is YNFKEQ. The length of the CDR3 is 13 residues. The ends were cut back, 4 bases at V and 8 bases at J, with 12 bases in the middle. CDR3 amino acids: CASSRSQGDEQFF. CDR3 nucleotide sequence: TGTGCCAGCAGCCGATCACAGGGAGATGAGCAGTTCTTC.

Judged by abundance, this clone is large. In DNA, the CDR3 is TGTGCCAGCAGCTTATCCCTGGGGGAGACCCAGTACTTC. Protein sequence: CASSLSLGETQYF. The rearrangement uses TRBV7-2 and TRBJ2-5; D is undetermined. The CDR3 loop spans 13 amino acids. Trimming shortened V by 2 bases and J by 5 bases, and 9 bases separated the two germline ends. The germline gives CDR1 SGHTA, CDR2 FQGNSA.

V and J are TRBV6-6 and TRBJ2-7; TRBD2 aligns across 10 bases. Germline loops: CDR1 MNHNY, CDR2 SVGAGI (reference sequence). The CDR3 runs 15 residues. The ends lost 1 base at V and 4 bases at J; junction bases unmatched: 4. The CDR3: CASSYYGLAEYEQYF. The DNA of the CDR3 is TGTGCCAGCAGTTACTACGGACTAGCGGAATACGAGCAGTACTTC.

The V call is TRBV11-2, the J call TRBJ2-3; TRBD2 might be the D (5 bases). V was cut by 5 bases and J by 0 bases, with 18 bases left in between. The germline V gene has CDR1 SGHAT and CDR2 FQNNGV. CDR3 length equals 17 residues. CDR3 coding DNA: TGTGCCAGCAGCAGGCCGGACTTCCCACATAGCACAGATACGCAGTATTTT. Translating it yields CASSRPDFPHSTDTQYF.

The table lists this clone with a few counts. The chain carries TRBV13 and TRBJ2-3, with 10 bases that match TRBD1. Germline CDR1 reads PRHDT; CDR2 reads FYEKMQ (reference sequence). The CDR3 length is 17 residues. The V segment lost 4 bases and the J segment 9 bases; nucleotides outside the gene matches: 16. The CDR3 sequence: CASSYRAGTGVSWTQYF. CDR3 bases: TGTGCCAGCAGCTACAGGGCAGGGACAGGGGTGAGTTGGACGCAGTATTTT.

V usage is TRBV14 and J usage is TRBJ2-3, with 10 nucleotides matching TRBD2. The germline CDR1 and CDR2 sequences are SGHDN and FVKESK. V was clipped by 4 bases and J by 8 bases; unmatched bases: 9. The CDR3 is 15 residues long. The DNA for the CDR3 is TGTGCCAGCAGCCGGGTAGCGGGGGGCCAGACTACGCAGTATTTT. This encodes CASSRVAGGQTTQYF.

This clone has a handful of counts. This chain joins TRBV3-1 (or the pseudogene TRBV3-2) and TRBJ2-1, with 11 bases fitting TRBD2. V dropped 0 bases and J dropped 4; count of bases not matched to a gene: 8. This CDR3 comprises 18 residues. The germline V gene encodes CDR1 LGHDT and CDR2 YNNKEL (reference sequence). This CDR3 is CASSQDEVAGGVYNEQFF. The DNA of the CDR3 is TGTGCCAGCAGCCAAGATGAGGTAGCGGGAGGGGTTTACAATGAGCAGTTCTTC.

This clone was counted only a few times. The CDR3 DNA reads TGTGCCAGTAGTATCCCGGGGGACAGGACATCCGAGACCCAGTACTTC. Protein sequence: CASSIPGDRTSETQYF. V gene TRBV19 combines with J gene TRBJ2-5, with 8 bases identical to TRBD1. Germline CDR1 and CDR2: LNHDA and SQIVND (reference sequence). The CDR3 runs 16 residues. V lost 3 bases, J lost 5 bases, and 11 bases stayed unmatched.

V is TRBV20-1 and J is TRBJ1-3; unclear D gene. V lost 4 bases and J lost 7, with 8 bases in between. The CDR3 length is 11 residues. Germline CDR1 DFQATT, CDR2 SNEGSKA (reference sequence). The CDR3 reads CSATVLNTIYF. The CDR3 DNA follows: TGCAGTGCTACTGTGCTGAACACCATATATTTT.

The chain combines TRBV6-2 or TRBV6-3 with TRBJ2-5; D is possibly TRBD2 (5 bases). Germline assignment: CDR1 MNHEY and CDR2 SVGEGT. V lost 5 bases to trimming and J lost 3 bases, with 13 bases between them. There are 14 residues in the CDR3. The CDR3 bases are TGTGCCAGCAGTAGGGAGATACGAGAAGAGACCCAGTACTTC. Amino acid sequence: CASSREIREETQYF.

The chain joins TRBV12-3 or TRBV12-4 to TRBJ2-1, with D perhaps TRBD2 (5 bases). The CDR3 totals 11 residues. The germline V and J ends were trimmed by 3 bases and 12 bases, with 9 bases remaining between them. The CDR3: CASSFGRGQFF. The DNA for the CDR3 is TGTGCCAGCAGTTTTGGCCGGGGGCAGTTCTTC.

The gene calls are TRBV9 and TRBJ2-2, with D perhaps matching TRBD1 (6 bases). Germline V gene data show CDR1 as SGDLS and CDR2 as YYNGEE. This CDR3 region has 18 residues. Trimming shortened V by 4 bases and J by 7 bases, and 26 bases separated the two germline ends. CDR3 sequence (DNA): TGTGCCAGCAGCAGAGCAGACGGGACACCACCATTGGGCGGGGAGCTGTTTTTT. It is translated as CASSRADGTPPLGGELFF.